The clone carrying this TCR beta chain has ten or more counts. The data were obtained in a study of CD4 and CD8 cells across lung adenocarcinoma regions. TCRdb reprocessed the PCR reads with MiXCR, giving one entry per CDR3 protein. The table has roughly 13,000 distinct CDR3 sequences, 35% to 55% seen once. The V gene lost 5 bases and the J gene lost 3 bases, with 14 bases spanning the gap. This CDR3 is 14 amino acids long. Germline V lookup: CDR1 MNHEY, CDR2 SMNVEV (reference sequence). The receptor's source is a male donor with lung adenocarcinoma. The CD4 and CD8 labels of this study may be unreliable. Sequenced material: CD4+ T cells from the center of a lung tumor. The chain employs TRBV27 and TRBJ2-7; either TRBD1 or TRBD2 may fit D (5 bases each). The chain's CDR3 is CASSMGPTLYEQYF. The CDR3 DNA is TGTGCCAGCAGTATGGGACCGACACTCTACGAGCAGTACTTC.